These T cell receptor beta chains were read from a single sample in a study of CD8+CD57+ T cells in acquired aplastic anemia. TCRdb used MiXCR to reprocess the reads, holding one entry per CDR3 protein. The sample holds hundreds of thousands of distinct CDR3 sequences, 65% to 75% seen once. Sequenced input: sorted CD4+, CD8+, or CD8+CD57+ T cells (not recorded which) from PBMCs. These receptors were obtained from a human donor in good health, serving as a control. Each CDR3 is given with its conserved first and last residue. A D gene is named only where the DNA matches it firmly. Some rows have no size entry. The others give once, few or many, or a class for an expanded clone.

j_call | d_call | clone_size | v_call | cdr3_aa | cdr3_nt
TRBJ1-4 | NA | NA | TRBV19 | CTSSIQGFGEKLFF | TGTACCAGTAGTATACAAGGCTTCGGGGAAAAACTGTTTTTT
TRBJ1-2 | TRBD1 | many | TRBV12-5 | CASGPASRDRDYGYTF | TGTGCTAGTGGCCCTGCGTCCCGGGACAGGGACTATGGCTACACCTTC
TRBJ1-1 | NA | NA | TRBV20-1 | CSASGTHSDTFF | TGCAGTGCTAGCGGGACACACTCCGATACTTTCTTT
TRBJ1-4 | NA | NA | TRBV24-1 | CATSAQTRKLFF | TGTGCCACCAGTGCCCAGACCCGAAAACTGTTTTTT
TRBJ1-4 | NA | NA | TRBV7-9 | CASSRNRSTDTKLFF | TGTGCCAGCAGCCGGAACAGGAGCACAGATACGAAACTGTTTTTT
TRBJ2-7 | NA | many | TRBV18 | CASSPEGNEQYF | TGTGCCAGCTCACCGGAGGGGAACGAGCAGTACTTC
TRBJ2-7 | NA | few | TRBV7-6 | CASSTDISYEQYF | TGTGCCAGCAGTACAGACATTTCCTACGAGCAGTACTTC
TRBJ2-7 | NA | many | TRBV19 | CASSPSTAISSYEQYF | TGTGCCAGTAGTCCTTCGACTGCCATAAGCTCCTACGAGCAGTACTTC
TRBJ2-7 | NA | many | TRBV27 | CASRGEGHNGHEQYF | TGTGCCAGCAGAGGGGAGGGACACAATGGCCACGAGCAGTACTTC
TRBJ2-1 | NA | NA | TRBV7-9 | CASSTHFSVHNEQFF | TGTGCCAGCAGCACCCATTTTTCTGTCCACAATGAGCAGTTCTTC
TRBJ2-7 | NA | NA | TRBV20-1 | CSASRAGQQYEQYF | TGCAGTGCTAGTCGCGCGGGACAGCAATACGAGCAGTACTTC
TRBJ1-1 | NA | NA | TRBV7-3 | CASSGNAYAEDFF | TGTGCCAGCAGCGGGAACGCGTATGCTGAAGATTTCTTT
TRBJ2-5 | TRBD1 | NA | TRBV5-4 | CASSLEPGRGETQYF | TGTGCCAGCAGCTTAGAACCCGGCAGGGGGGAGACCCAGTACTTC
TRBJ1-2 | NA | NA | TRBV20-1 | CSAARHGSSLKDGYTF | TGCAGTGCTGCCCGACATGGGTCCTCCCTAAAGGATGGCTACACCTTC
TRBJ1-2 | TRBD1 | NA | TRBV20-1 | CSSRDRVIQGYTF | TGCAGTAGTAGGGACAGGGTCATTCAGGGCTACACCTTC
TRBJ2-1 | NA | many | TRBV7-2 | CASSATTGSSYNEQFF | TGTGCCAGCAGCGCTACGACAGGTAGCTCCTACAATGAGCAGTTCTTC
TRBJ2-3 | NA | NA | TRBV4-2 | CASSQDLGATDTQYF | TGTGCCAGCAGCCAAGATCTAGGGGCGACAGATACGCAGTATTTT
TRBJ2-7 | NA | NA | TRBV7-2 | CASNSGRQGIHEQYF | TGTGCCAGCAACTCCGGGAGACAGGGAATTCACGAGCAGTACTTC
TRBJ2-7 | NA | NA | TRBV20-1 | CSASANADEQYF | TGCAGTGCTAGTGCGAATGCGGACGAGCAGTACTTC
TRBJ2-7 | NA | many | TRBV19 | CASSIGRLSYEQYF | TGTGCCAGTAGTATAGGGAGGCTTTCCTACGAGCAGTACTTC
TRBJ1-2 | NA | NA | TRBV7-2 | CASSLDGGRYGYTF | TGTGCCAGCAGCTTAGATGGGGGCAGATATGGCTACACCTTC
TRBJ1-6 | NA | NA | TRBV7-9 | CASSWDTGDYELYF | TGTGCCAGCAGCTGGGATACCGGTGACTACGAGCTGTACTTT